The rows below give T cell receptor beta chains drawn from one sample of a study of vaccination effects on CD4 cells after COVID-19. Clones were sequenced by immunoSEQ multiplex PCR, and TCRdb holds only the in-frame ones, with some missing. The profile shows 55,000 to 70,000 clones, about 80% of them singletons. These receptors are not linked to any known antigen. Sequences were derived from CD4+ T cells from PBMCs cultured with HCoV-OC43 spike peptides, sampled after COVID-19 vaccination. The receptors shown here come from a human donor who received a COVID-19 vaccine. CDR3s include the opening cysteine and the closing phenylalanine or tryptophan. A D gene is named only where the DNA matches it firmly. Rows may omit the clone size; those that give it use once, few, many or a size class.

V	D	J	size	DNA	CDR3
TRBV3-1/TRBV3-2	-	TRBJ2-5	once	TGTGCCAGCAGCCTCCCAGGGGCGGGGCAGTACCAAGAGACCCAGTACTTC	CASSLPGAGQYQETQYF
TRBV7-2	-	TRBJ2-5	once	TGTGCCAGCAGCTTTTTTGGTGGAACCCAAGAGACCCAGTACTTC	CASSFFGGTQETQYF
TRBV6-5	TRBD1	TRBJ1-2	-	TGTGCCAGCAGTTACTCGGGACAGGGTTTGGGCTACACCTTC	CASSYSGQGLGYTF
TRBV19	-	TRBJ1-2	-	TGTGCCAGTAGTATCGATCGGGGTAACTATGGCTACACCTTC	CASSIDRGNYGYTF
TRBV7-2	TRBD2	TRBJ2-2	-	TGTGCCAGCAGTTTAAGCATACTAGCGAACCTGGAGCTGTTTTTT	CASSLSILANLELFF
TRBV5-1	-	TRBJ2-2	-	TGCGCCAGCAGCTTGCTAGGATCAGCGAACACCGGGGAGCTGTTTTTT	CASSLLGSANTGELFF
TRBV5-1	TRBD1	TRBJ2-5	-	TGCGCCAGCAGCTTCCAGGGGGCATGGGAGACCCAGTACTTC	CASSFQGAWETQYF
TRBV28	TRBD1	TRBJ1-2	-	TGTGCCAGCAGTCGACAGGGATATTATGGCTACACCTTC	CASSRQGYYGYTF
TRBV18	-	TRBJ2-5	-	TGTGCCAGCTCACCATTGGCGGGAACAGAACAAGAGACCCAGTACTTC	CASSPLAGTEQETQYF
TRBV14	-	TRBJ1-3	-	TGTGCCAGCAGCCAAGGGCTTGGCAACTCTGGAAACACCATATATTTT	CASSQGLGNSGNTIYF
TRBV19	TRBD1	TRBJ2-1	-	TGTGCCAGTACCGAGGACAGGGCCCCATACAATGAGCAGTTCTTC	CASTEDRAPYNEQFF
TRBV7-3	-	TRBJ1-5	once	TGTGCCAGCAGCTTAACGGCAGGTCACAGGGTGGAGTTCTATCGCAATCAGCCCCAGCATTTT	CASSLTAGHRVEFYRNQPQHF
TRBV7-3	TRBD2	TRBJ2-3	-	TGTGCCAGCAGGCGACTAGCGGGGGGGCCGATCGTAGCAGATACGCAGTATTTT	CASRRLAGGPIVADTQYF
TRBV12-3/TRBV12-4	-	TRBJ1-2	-	TGTGCCAGCAGTTCCCAGCACTATGGCTACACCTTC	CASSSQHYGYTF
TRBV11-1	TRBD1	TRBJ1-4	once	TGTGCCAGCAGCCCGGACAGGGGGCCTGAAAAACTGTTTTTT	CASSPDRGPEKLFF
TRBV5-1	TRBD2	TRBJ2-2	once	TGCGCCAGCAGCTTGCTAGCGGGGGCCAACACCGGGGAGCTGTTTTTT	CASSLLAGANTGELFF
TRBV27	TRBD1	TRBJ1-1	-	TGTGCCAGCAGTCTAGAGACAGGGTTAAACACTGAAGCTTTCTTT	CASSLETGLNTEAFF
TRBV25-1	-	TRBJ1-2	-	TGTGCCAGCAGTCCCCGCGGGCAGACCTTCTATGGCTACACCTTC	CASSPRGQTFYGYTF
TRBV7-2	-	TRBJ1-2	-	TGTGCCAGCAGCTTAGCCCGGAATACTAACTATGGCTACACCTTC	CASSLARNTNYGYTF
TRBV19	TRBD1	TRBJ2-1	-	TGTGCCAGTAAGGACAGGGTCAATGAGCAGTTCTTC	CASKDRVNEQFF
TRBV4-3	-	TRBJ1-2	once	TGCGCCAGCAGCCAAGATCGGTCAGCCTATGGCTACACCTTC	CASSQDRSAYGYTF
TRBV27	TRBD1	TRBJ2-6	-	TGTGCCAGCAGTTTATTGGTCCCGGGACAGGGCTCTGGGGCCAACGTCCTGACTTTC	CASSLLVPGQGSGANVLTF
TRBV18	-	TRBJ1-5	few	TGTGCCAGCTCACCACCGTTAACGCTCGGGGCTAATATGGGGCCCCAGCATTTT	CASSPPLTLGANMGPQHF
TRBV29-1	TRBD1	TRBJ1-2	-	TGCAGCGGGACAGGGGGGAATGAAAATGGCTACACCTTC	CSGTGGNENGYTF
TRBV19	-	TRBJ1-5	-	TGTGCCAGTTCTGGCGGGCAGGCCCAGCCCCAGCATTTT	CASSGGQAQPQHF
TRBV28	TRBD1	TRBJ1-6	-	TGTGCCAGCAAGACAGGGGGTAATTCACCCCTCCACTTT	CASKTGGNSPLHF
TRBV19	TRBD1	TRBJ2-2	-	TGTGCCAGTAGTATAGACAGGGGGCTTACTTACACCGGGGAGCTGTTTTTT	CASSIDRGLTYTGELFF
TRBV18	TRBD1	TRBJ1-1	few	TGTGCCAGCTCCCCAAACCGACGGACAGGGACCACTGAAGCTTTCTTT	CASSPNRRTGTTEAFF
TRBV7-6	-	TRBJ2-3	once	TGTGCCAGCAGCCGAGGACTCGACTTACGCACAGATACGCAGTATTTT	CASSRGLDLRTDTQYF
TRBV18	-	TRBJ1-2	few	TGTGCCAGCTCGATGGACGCCAGGGAAAATGGCTACACCTTC	CASSMDARENGYTF
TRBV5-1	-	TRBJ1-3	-	TGCGCCAGCAGCACCGGACGGATCTCTGGAAACACCATATATTTT	CASSTGRISGNTIYF
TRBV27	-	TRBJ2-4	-	TGTGCCAGCAGTCGGGACGGCCTTCCAGCCAAAAACATTCAGTACTTC	CASSRDGLPAKNIQYF
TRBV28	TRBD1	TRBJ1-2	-	TGTGCCAGCCGGGACAGGGGACTGAACTACTATGGCTACACCTTC	CASRDRGLNYYGYTF
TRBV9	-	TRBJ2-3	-	TGTGCCAGCAACCCCTCTAACACAGATACGCAGTATTTT	CASNPSNTDTQYF
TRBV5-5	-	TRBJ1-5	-	TGTGCCAGCAGCTTGGAGGGGAAGGGACAGCCCCAGCATTTT	CASSLEGKGQPQHF
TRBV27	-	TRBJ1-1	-	TGTGCCAGCAGTCCCCGCTGGGCGGGCACTGAAGCTTTCTTT	CASSPRWAGTEAFF
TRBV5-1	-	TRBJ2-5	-	TGCGCCAGCAGCTTGGTGGTATCGGGCGGGACAGAGACCCAGTACTTC	CASSLVVSGGTETQYF
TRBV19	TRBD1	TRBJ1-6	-	TGTGCCAGTAGTCCCACCGACAGGGGGCGCCGGTCACCCCTCCACTTT	CASSPTDRGRRSPLHF
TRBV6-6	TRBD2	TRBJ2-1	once	TGTGCCAGCAGTTACCCTCCTAGCGGGGGGGCCGATGAGCAGTTCTTC	CASSYPPSGGADEQFF
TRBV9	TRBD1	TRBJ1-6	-	TGTGCCAGCTCCTGGACAGGGGCTTATAATTCACCCCTCCACTTT	CASSWTGAYNSPLHF
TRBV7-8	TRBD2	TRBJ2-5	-	TGTGCCAGCAGCTTAGTAGCGGGGGCTTGGGAGACCCAGTACTTC	CASSLVAGAWETQYF
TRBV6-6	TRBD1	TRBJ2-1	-	TGTGCCAGCAGTCAAACCAGGGGGCCAGGGGGCTACAATGAGCAGTTCTTC	CASSQTRGPGGYNEQFF
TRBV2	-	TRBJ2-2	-	TGTGCCAGCGCCGTCATCGGGGGAGCGAACACCGGGGAGCTGTTTTTT	CASAVIGGANTGELFF
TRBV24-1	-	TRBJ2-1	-	TGTGCCACCAGTGATACTGGGACCTCCTACAATGAGCAGTTCTTC	CATSDTGTSYNEQFF
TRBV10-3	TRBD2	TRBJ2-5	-	TGTGCCATCAGTACAGCGGGGGAAGAGACCCAGTACTTC	CAISTAGEETQYF
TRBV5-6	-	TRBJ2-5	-	TGTGCCAGCAGCTTGAGTGGGGGCGGAGAGACCCAGTACTTC	CASSLSGGGETQYF
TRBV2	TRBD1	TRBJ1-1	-	TGTGCCATACCGGGACAGGGGGCGGGAAAATTGTCGCCCACTGAAGCTTTCTTT	CAIPGQGAGKLSPTEAFF
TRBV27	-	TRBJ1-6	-	TGTGCCAGCAGTCCATTGTCGCCCCGGGAAGGATCACCCCTCCACTTT	CASSPLSPREGSPLHF
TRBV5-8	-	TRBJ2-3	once	TGTGCCAGCCCAGCTCCCCCGGGGGGCCGCACAGATACGCAGTATTTT	CASPAPPGGRTDTQYF
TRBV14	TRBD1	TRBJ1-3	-	TGTGCCAGCAGCCCAGGGGGAGCTGGAAACACCATATATTTT	CASSPGGAGNTIYF